This record covers a single TCR beta chain. Its cognate antigen is unknown. This specimen comes from a study of T cell responses to AZD1222 COVID-19 vaccine. Study observations and caveats: Dominant at 160-218 and 743-854, vaccine-associated CD4 TCRs also spanned spike. Baseline seropositivity occurred in only six AZD1222 recipients. The peak T cell response came first, and repertoires were sampled only after it. The donor group comprised mostly white British people and more females; the analysis possibly underestimated clonal diversity.

Here immunoSEQ multiplex PCR was the method, and the copy in TCRdb shows in-frame clones only, minus some. The data show roughly 130,000 clones, roughly nine tenths seen once. The receptor was derived from an adult who received the MenACWY meningococcal vaccine as a control. The starting material was peripheral blood, obtained 28 days after the second dose of the MenACWY control vaccine.

This CDR3 reads CASQGQGYHEQYF. CDR3 nucleotide sequence: TGCGCCAGCCAGGGGCAGGGTTACCACGAGCAGTACTTC. The chain has TRBV5-1 and TRBJ2-7, with D possibly matching TRBD1 (6 bases). V lost 7 bases, J lost 5 bases, and 16 bases lay in between. Germline CDR1 is SGHRS and CDR2 is YFSETQ. The CDR3 is made up of 13 amino acids.